The rows below give T cell receptor beta chains drawn from one sample of a study of PD-L1 blockade in urothelial cancer. Some clones are missing from TCRdb's copy, which holds only in-frame ones; the method was immunoSEQ multiplex PCR. In the table there are tens of thousands of clones, more than 75% of which are singletons. This specimen was PBMCs, taken around atezolizumab (anti-PD-L1) treatment. These receptors all come from a man between 60 and 75 years old with urothelial cancer. CDR3s include the opening cysteine and the closing phenylalanine or tryptophan. A D gene is named only where the DNA matches it firmly. Clone size is given for some rows only: seen once, a few or many times, or a class if the clone is expanded.

>-|TRBJ1-1|TRBV6-1|-
TGTGCCAGCAGTGAAGCGCTTCTGAGTTTTTTCTTT
CASSEALLSFFF
>-|TRBJ2-2|TRBV27|once
TGTGCCAGCGGGACACAGACTATTAACACCGGGGAGCTGTTTTTT
CASGTQTINTGELFF
>-|TRBJ2-1|TRBV6-5|-
TGTGCCAGCTCCCCCGTCGAGCGTTCGGCCAATGAGCAGTTCTTC
CASSPVERSANEQFF
>-|TRBJ1-2|TRBV6-1|-
TGTGCCAGCAGTGAAACTAGGGTCGGTGGCTACACCTTC
CASSETRVGGYTF
>-|TRBJ1-3|TRBV27|-
TGTGCCAGCAGGTCATCGAAACAGGGTTCTGGAAACACCATATATTTT
CASRSSKQGSGNTIYF
>TRBD2|TRBJ2-5|TRBV5-8|-
TGTGCCAGCAGCACCGGACTAGTCGTGGAGACCCAGTACTTC
CASSTGLVVETQYF
>-|TRBJ2-2|TRBV7-6|-
TGTGCCAGCAGCCGAAGGACAACTACGGACACCGGGGAGCTGTTTTTT
CASSRRTTTDTGELFF
>-|TRBJ2-1|TRBV2|-
TGTGCCAGCAGTGAAAATGGGCAGGGTTACTACAATGAGCAGTTCTTC
CASSENGQGYYNEQFF
>-|TRBJ2-1|TRBV6-5|-
TGTGCCAGCAGTTACAGGCCCGGGGATGAGCAGTTCTTC
CASSYRPGDEQFF
>-|TRBJ2-3|TRBV27|once
TGTGCCAGCAGTCGGGTTGGCGGGGCTTCACGAGATACGCAGTATTTT
CASSRVGGASRDTQYF
>-|TRBJ1-1|TRBV9|once
TGTGCCACCTCCCAGGGATTGAACACTGAAGCTTTCTTT
CATSQGLNTEAFF
>-|TRBJ2-4|TRBV5-1|-
TGCGCCAGCAGCTTGCCCCCCTCCACAGGGCTAGCCAAAAACATTCAGTACTTC
CASSLPPSTGLAKNIQYF
>TRBD1|TRBJ2-1|TRBV11-2|once
TGTGCCAGCAGCCCCCTCGCGGGCAGGGGGCGCATTGAGCAGTTCTTC
CASSPLAGRGRIEQFF
>-|TRBJ1-1|TRBV5-1|-
TGCGCCAGCAGCGAGGGTCCGAACACTGAAGCTTTCTTT
CASSEGPNTEAFF
>TRBD1|TRBJ2-2|TRBV4-1|-
TGCGCCAGCAGCCAAGATGGGACAGGGGATACCACCGGGGAGCTGTTTTTT
CASSQDGTGDTTGELFF
>TRBD1|TRBJ1-4|TRBV18|-
TGTGCCAGCTCAACGTACCCGGGCAGGGGGAATGAAAAACTGTTTTTT
CASSTYPGRGNEKLFF
>TRBD1|TRBJ2-2|TRBV18|-
TGTGCCAGCTCACCAAGGACAGGGATTGCCGTCACCGGGGAGCTGTTTTTT
CASSPRTGIAVTGELFF
>-|TRBJ1-3|TRBV7-2|-
TGTGCCAGCAGCACGGGGACATACTCTGGAAACACCATATATTTT
CASSTGTYSGNTIYF
>TRBD2|TRBJ2-3|TRBV6-6|-
TGTGCCAGCAGTTCCGAGCGGGGGGCGGCCGCAGATACGCAGTATTTT
CASSSERGAAADTQYF
>TRBD2|TRBJ2-2|TRBV5-1|-
TGCGCCAGCAGCTTGGAGGCGGCGCTAGCGGGGGTCACCGGGGAGCTGTTTTTT
CASSLEAALAGVTGELFF
>-|TRBJ2-7|TRBV4-3|-
TGCGCCAGCAGCCAAGGGGCGGGACCTTACGAGCAGTACTTC
CASSQGAGPYEQYF
>-|TRBJ1-1|TRBV29-1|-
TGCAGCGCCGCCAGGGTTGGAGCTGAAGCTTTCTTT
CSAARVGAEAFF
>-|TRBJ2-6|TRBV7-9|-
TGTGCCAGCAGCTCTACCCTCTCTGGGGCCAACGTCCTGACTTTC
CASSSTLSGANVLTF
>-|TRBJ2-5|TRBV11-3|-
TGTGCCAGCAGTACAGGACAAGAGACCCAGTACTTC
CASSTGQETQYF
>TRBD1|TRBJ2-2|TRBV9|-
TGTGCCAGCAGCGTAGGACAGGGGGCAACCGGGGAGCTGTTTTTT
CASSVGQGATGELFF
>TRBD2|TRBJ2-1|TRBV4-2|-
TGTGCCAGCGGTACTAGCGGGGGGGCCTACAATGAGCAGTTCTTC
CASGTSGGAYNEQFF
>TRBD2|TRBJ2-2|TRBV5-5|few
TGTGCCAGCAGCCTGGCGGCGACTAGCGGACCTACGAACACCGGGGAGCTGTTTTTT
CASSLAATSGPTNTGELFF
>-|TRBJ2-7|TRBV11-3|-
TGTGCCAGCAGCCGCCCGGGACTGTTCTCCTACGAGCAGTACTTC
CASSRPGLFSYEQYF
>TRBD1|TRBJ1-1|TRBV5-1|few
TGCGCCAGCAGCCCCGGGGACAGGGACACTGAAGCTTTCTTT
CASSPGDRDTEAFF